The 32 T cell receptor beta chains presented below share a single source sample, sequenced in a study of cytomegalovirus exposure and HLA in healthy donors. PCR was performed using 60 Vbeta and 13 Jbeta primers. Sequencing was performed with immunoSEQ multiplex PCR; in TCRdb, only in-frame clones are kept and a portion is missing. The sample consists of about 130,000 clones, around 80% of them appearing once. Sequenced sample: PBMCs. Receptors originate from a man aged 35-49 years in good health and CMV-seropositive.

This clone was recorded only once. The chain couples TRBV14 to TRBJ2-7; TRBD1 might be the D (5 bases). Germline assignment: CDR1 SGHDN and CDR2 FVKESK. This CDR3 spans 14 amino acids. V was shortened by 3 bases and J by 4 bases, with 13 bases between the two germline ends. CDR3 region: CASSQAPGNYEQYF. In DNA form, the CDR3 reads TGTGCCAGCAGCCAGGCCCCAGGGAATTACGAGCAGTACTTC.

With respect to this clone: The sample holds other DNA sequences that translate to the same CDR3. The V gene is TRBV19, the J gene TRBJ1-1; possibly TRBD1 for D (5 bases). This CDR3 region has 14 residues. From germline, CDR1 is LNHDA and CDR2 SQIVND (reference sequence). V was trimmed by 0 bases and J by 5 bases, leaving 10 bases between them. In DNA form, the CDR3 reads TGTGCCAGTAGTATAGAGGGGGGTTGGACTGAAGCTTTCTTT. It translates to CASSIEGGWTEAFF.

DNA of the CDR3: TGTGCCAGCACCTTCGGGACTTCGGGAGATACGCAGTATTTT. It translates to CASTFGTSGDTQYF. The chain couples TRBV7-3 to TRBJ2-3, with D perhaps TRBD2 (6 bases). CDR3 length: 14 residues. Per the germline V gene, CDR1 is SGHTA and CDR2 is FQGTGA. V was cut by 7 bases and J by 5 bases, with 16 bases left in between.

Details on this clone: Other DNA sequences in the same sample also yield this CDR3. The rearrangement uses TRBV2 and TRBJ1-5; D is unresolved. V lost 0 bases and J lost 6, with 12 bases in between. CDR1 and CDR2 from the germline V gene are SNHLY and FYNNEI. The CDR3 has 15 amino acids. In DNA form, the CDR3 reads TGTGCCAGCAGTGAAGCACGTGGTGCGGGTCAGCCCCAGCATTTT. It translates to CASSEARGAGQPQHF. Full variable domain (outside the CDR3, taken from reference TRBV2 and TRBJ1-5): EPEVTQTPSHQVTQMGQEVILRCVPISNHLYFYWYRQILGQKVEFLVSFYNNEISEKSEIFDDQFSVERPDGSNFTLKIRSTKLEDSAMYFCASSEARGAGQPQHFGDGTRLSIL.

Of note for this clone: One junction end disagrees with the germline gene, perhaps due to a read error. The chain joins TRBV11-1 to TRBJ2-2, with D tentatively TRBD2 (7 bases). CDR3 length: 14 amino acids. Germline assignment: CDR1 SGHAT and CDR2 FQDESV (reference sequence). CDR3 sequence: CASSLRGGTEELFF. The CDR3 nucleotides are TGTGCCAGCAGCCTTAGGGGGGGGACCGAGGAGCTGTTTTTT.

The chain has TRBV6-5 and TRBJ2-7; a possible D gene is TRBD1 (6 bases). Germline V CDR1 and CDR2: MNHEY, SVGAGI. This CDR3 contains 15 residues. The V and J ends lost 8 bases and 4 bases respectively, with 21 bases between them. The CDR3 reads CASGLRYRGFYEQYF. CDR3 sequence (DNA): TGTGCCAGCGGATTAAGGTATAGGGGGTTTTACGAGCAGTACTTC.

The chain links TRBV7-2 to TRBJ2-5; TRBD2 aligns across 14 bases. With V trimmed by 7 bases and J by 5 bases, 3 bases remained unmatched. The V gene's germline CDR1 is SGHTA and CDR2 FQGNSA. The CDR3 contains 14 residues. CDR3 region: CASTGLAGVETQYF. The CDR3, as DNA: TGTGCCAGCACGGGACTAGCGGGAGTTGAGACCCAGTACTTC.

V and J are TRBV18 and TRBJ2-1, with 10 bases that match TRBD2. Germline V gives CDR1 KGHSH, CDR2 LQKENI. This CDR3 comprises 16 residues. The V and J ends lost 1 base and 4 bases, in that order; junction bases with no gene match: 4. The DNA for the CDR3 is TGTGCCAGCTCACCACTTAAAGCGGGAGGGTACAATGAGCAGTTCTTC. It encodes CASSPLKAGGYNEQFF.

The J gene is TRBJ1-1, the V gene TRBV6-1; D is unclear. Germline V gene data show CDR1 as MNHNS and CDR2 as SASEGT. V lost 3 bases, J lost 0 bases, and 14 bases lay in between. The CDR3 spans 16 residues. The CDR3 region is CASSDGQAYMNTEAFF. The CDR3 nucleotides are TGTGCCAGCAGTGATGGCCAGGCCTACATGAACACTGAAGCTTTCTTT.

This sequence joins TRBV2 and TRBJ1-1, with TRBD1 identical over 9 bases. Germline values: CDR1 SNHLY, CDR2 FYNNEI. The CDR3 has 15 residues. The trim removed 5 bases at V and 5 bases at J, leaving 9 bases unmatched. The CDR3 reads CASSPYTGGSTEAFF. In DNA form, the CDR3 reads TGTGCCAGCAGTCCGTACACAGGGGGCTCGACTGAAGCTTTCTTT.

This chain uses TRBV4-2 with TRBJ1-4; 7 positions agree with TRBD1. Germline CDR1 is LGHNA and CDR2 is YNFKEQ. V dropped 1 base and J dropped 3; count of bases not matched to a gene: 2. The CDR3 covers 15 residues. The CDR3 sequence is CASSQVQGPNEKLFF. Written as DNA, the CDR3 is TGTGCCAGCAGCCAAGTACAGGGGCCTAATGAAAAACTGTTTTTT.

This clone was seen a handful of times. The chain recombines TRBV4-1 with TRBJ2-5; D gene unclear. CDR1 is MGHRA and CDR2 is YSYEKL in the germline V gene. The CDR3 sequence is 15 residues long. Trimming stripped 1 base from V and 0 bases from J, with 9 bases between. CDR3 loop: CASSQVRANQETQYF. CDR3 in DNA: TGCGCCAGCAGCCAAGTTCGCGCTAACCAAGAGACCCAGTACTTC.

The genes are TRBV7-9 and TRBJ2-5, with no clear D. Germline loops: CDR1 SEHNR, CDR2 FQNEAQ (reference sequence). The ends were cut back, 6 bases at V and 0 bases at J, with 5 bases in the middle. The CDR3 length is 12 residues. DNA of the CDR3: TGTGCCAGCAGATCGTACCAAGAGACCCAGTACTTC. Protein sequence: CASRSYQETQYF.

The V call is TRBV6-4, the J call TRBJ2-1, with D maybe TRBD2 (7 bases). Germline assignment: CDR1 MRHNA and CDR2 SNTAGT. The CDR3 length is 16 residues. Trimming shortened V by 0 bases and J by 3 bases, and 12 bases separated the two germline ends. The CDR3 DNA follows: TGTGCCAGCAGTGACTCAGGGGGAGGGGTCTACAATGAGCAGTTCTTC. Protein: CASSDSGGGVYNEQFF.

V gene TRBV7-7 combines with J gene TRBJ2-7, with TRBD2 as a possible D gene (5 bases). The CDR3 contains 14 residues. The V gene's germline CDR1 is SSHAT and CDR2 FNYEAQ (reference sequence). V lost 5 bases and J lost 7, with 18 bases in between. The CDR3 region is CASSQDFSIGEQYF. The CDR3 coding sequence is TGTGCCAGCAGCCAGGACTTTTCCATAGGGGAGCAGTACTTC.

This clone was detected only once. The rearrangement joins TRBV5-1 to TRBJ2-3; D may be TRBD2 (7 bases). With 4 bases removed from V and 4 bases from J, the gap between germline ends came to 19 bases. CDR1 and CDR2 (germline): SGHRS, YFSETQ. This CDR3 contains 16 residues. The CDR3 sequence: CASSLRAAGAADTQYF. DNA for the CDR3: TGCGCCAGCAGCCTGAGGGCGGCGGGGGCCGCAGATACGCAGTATTTT.

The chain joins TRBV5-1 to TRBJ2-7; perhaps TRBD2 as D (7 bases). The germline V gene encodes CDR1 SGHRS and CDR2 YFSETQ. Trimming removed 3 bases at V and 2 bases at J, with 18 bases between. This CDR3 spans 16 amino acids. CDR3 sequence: CASSYSGGLATYEQYF. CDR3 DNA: TGCGCCAGCAGCTATTCCGGGGGGCTTGCTACCTACGAGCAGTACTTC.

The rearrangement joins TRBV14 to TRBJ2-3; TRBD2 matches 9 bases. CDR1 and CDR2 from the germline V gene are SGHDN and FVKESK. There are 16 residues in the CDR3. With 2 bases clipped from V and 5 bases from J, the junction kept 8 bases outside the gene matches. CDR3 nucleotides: TGTGCCAGCAGCCAACCCCTTGCGGGAGGGCGAGATACGCAGTATTTT. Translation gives CASSQPLAGGRDTQYF.

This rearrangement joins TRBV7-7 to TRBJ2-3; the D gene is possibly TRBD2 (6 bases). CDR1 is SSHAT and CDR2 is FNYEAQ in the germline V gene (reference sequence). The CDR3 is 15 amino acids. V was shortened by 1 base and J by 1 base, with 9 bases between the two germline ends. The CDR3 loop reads CASSLEASGTDTQYF. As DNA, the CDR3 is TGTGCCAGCAGCTTAGAGGCTAGCGGCACAGATACGCAGTATTTT.

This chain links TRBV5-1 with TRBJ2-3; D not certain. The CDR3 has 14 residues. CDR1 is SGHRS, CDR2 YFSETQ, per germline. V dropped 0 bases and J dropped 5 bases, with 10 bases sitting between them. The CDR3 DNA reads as TGCGCCAGCAGCTTGGGGCAGACGGGAGATACGCAGTATTTT. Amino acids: CASSLGQTGDTQYF.

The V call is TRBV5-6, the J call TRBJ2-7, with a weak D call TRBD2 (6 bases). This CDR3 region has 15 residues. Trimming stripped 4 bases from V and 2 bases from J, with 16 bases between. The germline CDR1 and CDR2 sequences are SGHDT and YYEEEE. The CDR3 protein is CASSPDFSGAYEQYF. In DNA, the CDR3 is TGTGCCAGCAGCCCAGACTTTTCGGGGGCCTACGAGCAGTACTTC.

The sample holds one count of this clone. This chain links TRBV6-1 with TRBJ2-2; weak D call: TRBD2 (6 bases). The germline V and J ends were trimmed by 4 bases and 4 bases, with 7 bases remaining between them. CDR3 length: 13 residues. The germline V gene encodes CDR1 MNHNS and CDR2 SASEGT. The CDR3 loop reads CASSVGSTGELFF. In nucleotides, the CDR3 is TGTGCCAGCAGTGTCGGGAGCACCGGGGAGCTGTTTTTT.

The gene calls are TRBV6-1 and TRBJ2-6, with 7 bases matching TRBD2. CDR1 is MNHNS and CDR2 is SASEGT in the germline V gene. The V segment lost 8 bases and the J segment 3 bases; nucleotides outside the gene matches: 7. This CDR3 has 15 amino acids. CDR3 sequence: CASRGDGGGANVLTF. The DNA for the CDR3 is TGTGCCAGCCGGGGGGACGGGGGTGGGGCCAACGTCCTGACTTTC.

The chain's CDR3 is CASSRSHSGANVLTF. CDR3 DNA sequence: TGTGCCAGCAGCCGGAGTCACTCTGGGGCCAACGTCCTGACTTTC. The chain combines TRBV7-3 with TRBJ2-6, with no clear D. Germline V gene sequence: CDR1 SGHTA, CDR2 FQGTGA. The V and J ends lost 5 bases and 0 bases respectively, with 8 bases between them. The CDR3 totals 15 residues.

The CDR3 bases are TGTGCCAGCAGTTCCTACCGGACTAGCGGGAGTGTCACCGGGGAGCTGTTTTTT. The encoded protein is CASSSYRTSGSVTGELFF. This chain uses TRBV28 with TRBJ2-2, with 13 bases fitting TRBD2. The length of the CDR3 is 18 residues. Germline trimming cut 4 bases from V and 4 bases from J; bases unmatched to any gene: 9. The germline V gene encodes CDR1 MDHEN and CDR2 SYDVKM.

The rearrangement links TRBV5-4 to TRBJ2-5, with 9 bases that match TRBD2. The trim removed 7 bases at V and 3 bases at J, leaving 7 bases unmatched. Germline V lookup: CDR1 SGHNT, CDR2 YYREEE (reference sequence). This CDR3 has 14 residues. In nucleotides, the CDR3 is TGTGCCAGCCGAATGGGACTAGCAGAAGAGACCCAGTACTTC. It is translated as CASRMGLAEETQYF.

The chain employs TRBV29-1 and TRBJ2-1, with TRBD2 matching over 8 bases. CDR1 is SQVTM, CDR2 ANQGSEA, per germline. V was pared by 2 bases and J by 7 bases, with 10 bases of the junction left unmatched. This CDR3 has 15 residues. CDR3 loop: CSVEREWSGRNEQFF. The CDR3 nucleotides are TGCAGCGTTGAAAGGGAATGGAGCGGGAGAAATGAGCAGTTCTTC.

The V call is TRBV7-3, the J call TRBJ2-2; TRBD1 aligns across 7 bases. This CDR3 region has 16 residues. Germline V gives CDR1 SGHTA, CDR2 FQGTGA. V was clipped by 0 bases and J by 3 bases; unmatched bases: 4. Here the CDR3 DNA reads TGTGCCAGCAGCTTAACGGGGACAGACTACACCGGGGAGCTGTTTTTT. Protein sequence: CASSLTGTDYTGELFF.

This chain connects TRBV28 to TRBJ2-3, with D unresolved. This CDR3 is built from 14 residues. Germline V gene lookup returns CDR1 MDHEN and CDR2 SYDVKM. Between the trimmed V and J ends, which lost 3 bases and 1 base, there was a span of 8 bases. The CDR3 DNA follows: TGTGCCAGCAGTTTGGTCGGTCGCACAGATACGCAGTATTTT. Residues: CASSLVGRTDTQYF.

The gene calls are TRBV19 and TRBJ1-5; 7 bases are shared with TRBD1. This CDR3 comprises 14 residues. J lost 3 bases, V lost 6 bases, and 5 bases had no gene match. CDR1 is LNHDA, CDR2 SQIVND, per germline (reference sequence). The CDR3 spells CASSLDRDNQPQHF. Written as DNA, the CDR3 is TGTGCCAGTAGCCTTGACAGGGACAATCAGCCCCAGCATTTT.

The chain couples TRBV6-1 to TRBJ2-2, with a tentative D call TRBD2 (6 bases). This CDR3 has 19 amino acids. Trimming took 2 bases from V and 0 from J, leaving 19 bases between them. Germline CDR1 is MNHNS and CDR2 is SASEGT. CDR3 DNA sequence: TGTGCCAGCAGTGAAACGAGAGCGGGCGGGAACGCGAACACCGGGGAGCTGTTTTTT. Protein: CASSETRAGGNANTGELFF.

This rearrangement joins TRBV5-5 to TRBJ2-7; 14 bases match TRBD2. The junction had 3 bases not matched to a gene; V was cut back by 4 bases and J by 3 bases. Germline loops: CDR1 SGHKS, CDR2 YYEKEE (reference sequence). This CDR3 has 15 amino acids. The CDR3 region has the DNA TGTGCCAGCAGCCCGGGACTAGCGGGAGACTACGAGCAGTACTTC. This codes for CASSPGLAGDYEQYF.